This T cell receptor beta chain emerged from a study of T cell responses to AZD1222 COVID-19 vaccine. Study outcomes and limitations: Among those given AZD1222, only 5 to 7 were seropositive at baseline. Clonal diversity was possibly underestimated; the donors were predominantly white British and more often female.

The assay was immunoSEQ multiplex PCR, and TCRdb's table has in-frame clones only and misses some. The sample lists roughly 150,000 clones; around 88% were seen once. This CDR3 comprises 16 residues. V shed 6 bases and J 4 bases; nucleotides not matched to a gene: 14. Germline assignment: CDR1 SEHNR and CDR2 FQNEAQ (reference sequence). A note on this clone: Its antigen remains unidentified.

The sequenced sample was peripheral blood, obtained on day 0 of AZD1222 vaccination. The sequence came from an adult in good health. The V gene is TRBV7-9, the J gene TRBJ1-2; TRBD1 matches at 7 bases. The CDR3 loop reads CASSRDRVGIGYGYTF. CDR3 nucleotides: TGTGCCAGCAGTCGTGACAGGGTCGGGATCGGCTATGGCTACACCTTC.